This T cell receptor (beta chain) was observed in a study of blood T cell repertoires in COVID-19. Study-wide background: Sources were T cells, B-cell-depleted T cells, or PBMCs; the material itself was cDNA or gDNA.

Generated by immunoSEQ multiplex PCR, the TCRdb table keeps only in-frame clones and is missing some. Here the sample spans tens of thousands of clones, roughly 90% being singletons. The sequencing input was peripheral blood. The clonotype comes from a human donor in a cohort sampled during active COVID-19.

CDR3 DNA sequence: TGTGCCAGCAGCCTCATAGCGGGGGACTCCTACGAGCAGTACTTC. It is translated as CASSLIAGDSYEQYF. This chain joins TRBV6-5 and TRBJ2-7, with 9 bases that match TRBD2. V lost 6 bases and J lost 0; bases outside the gene matches: 6. From germline, CDR1 is MNHEY and CDR2 SVGAGI. The CDR3 consists of 15 residues.